The next 20 T cell receptor beta chains were all read from a single sample in a study of shared clonotypes between healthy human individuals. Naive-designated CD8 cells lacked CD45RO, were positively enriched for CCR7, and omitted terminally differentiated effector memory CD45RA+ cells. The protocol was immunoSEQ multiplex PCR, while the TCRdb copy is restricted to in-frame clones and leaves out a portion. The table shows approximately 2,000,000 clones, with roughly 93% occurring only once. The sequencing sample was made of naive CD8+ T cells from PBMCs. The receptor source for this set is a young man in good health. Some clones in this sample may be carry-over from other donors' samples.

In DNA form, the CDR3 reads TGTGCCAGCTGGGGGACAGGGCCTTCTCCCCCCATTCAGTACTTC. It encodes CASWGTGPSPPIQYF. The V and J genes are TRBV6-5 and TRBJ2-4, with 9 positions matching TRBD1. J lost 9 bases, V lost 8 bases, and 14 bases had no gene match. This CDR3 has 15 residues. The germline CDR1 and CDR2 sequences are MNHEY and SVGAGI.

Comments on this clone: Other DNA sequences in this specimen translate into the identical CDR3. The chain links TRBV19 to TRBJ2-5, with 9 bases that match TRBD1. J was trimmed by 3 bases and V by 2 bases; bases with no gene match: 1. The CDR3 covers 14 residues. Germline V gives CDR1 LNHDA, CDR2 SQIVND (reference sequence). The CDR3 DNA reads TGTGCCAGTAGTATATGGGACAGGGAAGAGACCCAGTACTTC. It is translated as CASSIWDREETQYF.

This clone was seen a single time. The chain recombines TRBV4-3 with TRBJ1-1; no reliable D call. V lost 4 bases, J lost 2 bases, and 11 bases lay in between. Germline V lookup: CDR1 LGHNA, CDR2 YSLEER. CDR3 length equals 14 residues. In DNA form, the CDR3 reads TGCGCCAGCAGCCTACGAGTGACAAACACTGAAGCTTTCTTT. Protein: CASSLRVTNTEAFF.

The V gene is TRBV28, the J gene TRBJ2-1; D is ambiguous. CDR1 MDHEN and CDR2 SYDVKM come from the germline V gene. The CDR3 totals 14 residues. Trimming pared 2 bases from V and 7 bases from J, leaving 12 bases between. The CDR3 sequence is CASSLGVTGNEQFF. The CDR3 DNA reads TGTGCCAGCAGTTTAGGTGTGACTGGAAATGAGCAGTTCTTC.

This rearrangement joins TRBV6-5 to TRBJ1-2; maybe TRBD1 (5 bases). CDR3 size: 15 residues. V lost 2 bases to trimming and J lost 3 bases, with 13 bases between them. Per the germline V gene, CDR1 is MNHEY and CDR2 is SVGAGI. The CDR3 DNA follows: TGTGCCAGCAGTTACAGTGACAGCTTTTACTATGGCTACACCTTC. This codes for CASSYSDSFYYGYTF.

A remark on this clone: Given the absence of the conserved phenylalanine or tryptophan at the CDR3 end, a read error is likely. Because the CDR3's place on the DNA is in doubt, the DNA is left out and the CDR3 is given as listed by TCRdb. The V and J genes are TRBV6-5 and TRBJ1-5; the table's D call, TRBD1, was not checked against the DNA. CDR1 and CDR2 from the germline V gene are MNHEY and SVGAGI. The CDR3 spans 11 amino acids, including both terminal residues. The CDR3 reads CASSVPGQLGL.

In this sample, this clone turned up a few times. This sequence joins TRBV19 and TRBJ1-5, with TRBD1 matching 8 bases. Trimming at V came to 9 bases and at J to 3 bases, leaving 4 bases not matched to a gene. The CDR3 is made up of 13 amino acids. From germline, CDR1 is LNHDA and CDR2 SQIVND (reference sequence). This CDR3 is CASRDRPNQPQHF. CDR3 nucleotides: TGTGCCAGCCGGGACAGGCCCAATCAGCCCCAGCATTTT.

V gene TRBV4-1 combines with J gene TRBJ1-6, with 8 bases matching TRBD1. The CDR3 extends over 16 amino acids. Per germline, CDR1 MGHRA and CDR2 YSYEKL. With V trimmed by 4 bases and J by 5 bases, 7 bases remained unmatched. CDR3 DNA: TGCGCCAGCAGCCCCCGGGACAGGCTACATAATTCACCCCTCCACTTT. Translated, it gives CASSPRDRLHNSPLHF.

DNA for the CDR3: TGTGCCAGCAGTTACCAGCGGGACCCCCGCAATGAGCAGTTCTTC. Translation: CASSYQRDPRNEQFF. The rearrangement links TRBV6-5 to TRBJ2-1; 7 bases agree with TRBD2. V lost 2 bases and J lost 6; bases outside the gene matches: 7. CDR1 is MNHEY, CDR2 SVGAGI, per germline. CDR3 length: 15 amino acids.

The chain is built from TRBV28 and TRBJ2-5; 10 positions agree with TRBD1. Per germline, CDR1 MDHEN and CDR2 SYDVKM. This CDR3 contains 14 residues. V shed 6 bases, J shed 4 bases, and the junction held 5 bases outside the gene matches. The CDR3 here is CASRDRGNLETQYF. CDR3 coding DNA: TGTGCCAGCAGGGACAGGGGGAATCTAGAGACCCAGTACTTC.

The chain employs TRBV6-6 and TRBJ2-7, with 12 bases aligning to TRBD2. The CDR3 is 14 amino acids. Germline assignment: CDR1 MNHNY and CDR2 SVGAGI (reference sequence). Unmatched junction bases numbered 3, after V lost 4 bases and J lost 5 bases. The CDR3 coding sequence is TGTGCCAGCAGTTCGACTAGCGGGAGAGACGAGCAGTACTTC. This codes for CASSSTSGRDEQYF.

The rearrangement joins TRBV5-4 to TRBJ2-7; TRBD1 agrees at 8 bases. CDR1 is SGHNT, CDR2 YYREEE, per germline (reference sequence). V trimming: 4 bases; J trimming: 0 bases; junction bases outside the gene matches: 6. CDR3 length: 15 amino acids. In DNA, the CDR3 is TGTGCCAGCAGCACGGGACAGGCAAACTCCTACGAGCAGTACTTC. Its protein is CASSTGQANSYEQYF. The full variable domain, rest sourced from reference TRBV5-4 and TRBJ2-7, is ETGVTQSPTHLIKTRGQQVTLRCSSQSGHNTVSWYQQALGQGPQFIFQYYREEENGRGNFPPRFSGLQFPNYSSELNVNALELDDSALYLCASSTGQANSYEQYFGPGTRLTVT.

A word on this clone: This CDR3 is also generated by other DNA sequences in the sample. The chain has TRBV5-1 and TRBJ2-7; TRBD2 is a possible D gene (6 bases). The CDR3 sequence is 13 residues long. CDR1 is SGHRS and CDR2 is YFSETQ in the germline V gene. The V end was cut by 2 bases, the J end by 2 bases, with 8 bases between. The CDR3 bases are TGCGCCAGCAGCTTCGGGGGACCCTACGAGCAGTACTTC. It yields the protein CASSFGGPYEQYF.

CDR3 DNA sequence: TGTGCCACGACACCCTCCAGCACTGAAGCTTTCTTT. This codes for CATTPSSTEAFF. This sequence joins TRBV9 and TRBJ1-1; no firm D call. The CDR3 has 12 residues. V dropped 9 bases and J dropped 4 bases, with 13 bases sitting between them. CDR1 SGDLS and CDR2 YYNGEE come from the germline V gene.

V usage is TRBV28 and J usage is TRBJ2-2; the D is unclear. This CDR3 has 15 residues. CDR1 and CDR2 (germline): MDHEN, SYDVKM. Trimming stripped 3 bases from V and 6 bases from J, with 14 bases between. The CDR3 nucleotides read TGTGCCAGCAGTTTGGCCAGTATTAGGTCCGGGGAGCTGTTTTTT. Translating gives CASSLASIRSGELFF.

The J gene is TRBJ1-2, the V gene TRBV15, with D possibly TRBD1 on 5 matching bases. The CDR3 totals 15 residues. From germline, CDR1 is LNHNV and CDR2 YYDKDF (reference sequence). V shed 3 bases and J shed 3 bases, with 14 bases lying between them. The CDR3: CATSRDAAGDYGYTF. In DNA, the CDR3 is TGTGCCACCAGCAGGGACGCGGCGGGGGACTATGGCTACACCTTC.

The rearrangement uses TRBV5-1 and TRBJ2-7; 10 bases match TRBD2. CDR1 and CDR2 from the germline V gene are SGHRS and YFSETQ. The V gene end was trimmed by 3 bases and the J gene end by 0 bases; junction bases not matched to a gene: 3. The CDR3 consists of 15 residues. CDR3 sequence (DNA): TGCGCCAGCAGCTCGGGACTAGCGCGCTCCTACGAGCAGTACTTC. The encoded protein is CASSSGLARSYEQYF.

J is TRBJ1-2 and V is TRBV27; a possible D gene is TRBD1 (5 bases). V lost 4 bases to trimming and J lost 3 bases, with 18 bases between them. The CDR3 sequence is 16 residues long. Looked up from germline, CDR1 is MNHEY and CDR2 is SMNVEV (reference sequence). The DNA for the CDR3 is TGTGCCAGCAGTTCTAGGGGCGGCGTCTTTGACTATGGCTACACCTTC. As protein: CASSSRGGVFDYGYTF.

With regard to this clone: The identical CDR3 is also encoded by other nucleotide sequences in the sample. The chain has TRBV19 and TRBJ2-7; possibly TRBD1 for D (6 bases). Trimming left V 3 bases short and J 3 bases short, with 9 bases between. There are 13 residues in the CDR3. Germline-derived CDR1 and CDR2 are LNHDA and SQIVND (reference sequence). This chain's CDR3 is CASSMGRGYEQYF. CDR3 bases: TGTGCCAGTAGTATGGGCAGGGGCTACGAGCAGTACTTC. Drawing the rest from reference TRBV19 and TRBJ2-7, the complete variable domain is DGGITQSPKYLFRKEGQNVTLSCEQNLNHDAMYWYRQDPGQGLRLIYYSQIVNDFQKGDIAEGYSVSREKKESFPLTVTSAQKNPTAFYLCASSMGRGYEQYFGPGTRLTVT.

This chain connects TRBV2 to TRBJ1-1; D is possibly TRBD1 (5 bases). Germline V gene sequence: CDR1 SNHLY, CDR2 FYNNEI. The CDR3 length is 14 residues. Deletions cut 4 bases from V and 5 bases from J, with 14 bases between. The CDR3 DNA is TGTGCCAGCAGTGTTACTCGCTGGGGGACTGAAGCTTTCTTT. It encodes CASSVTRWGTEAFF.